The 23 T cell receptor beta chains below all came from one sample that was sequenced in a study of cytomegalovirus exposure and HLA in healthy donors. Both 60 Vbeta primers and 13 Jbeta primers went into the PCR. Profiling relied on immunoSEQ multiplex PCR, and the TCRdb table lists in-frame clones only, not all of them. The profile covers approximately 80,000 clones, with 70% to 85% appearing a single time and 20% to 25% taken by the ten largest. Sequencing used PBMCs. The receptor set was obtained from a man aged 25 to 45 in good health and CMV-seropositive.

V is TRBV19 and J is TRBJ2-3; D is possibly TRBD2 (5 bases). Germline V gene lookup returns CDR1 LNHDA and CDR2 SQIVND (reference sequence). The CDR3 has 14 residues. V lost 5 bases, J lost 0 bases, and 9 bases lay in between. The chain's CDR3 is CASSWRSSTDTQYF. In DNA, the CDR3 is TGTGCCAGTAGTTGGAGGTCTAGCACAGATACGCAGTATTTT.

The CDR3 DNA reads TGCAGCGTGGGATCAGGGGCCGGCTATGGCTACACCTTC. Its protein product is CSVGSGAGYGYTF. V gene TRBV29-1 combines with J gene TRBJ1-2, with TRBD1 as a possible D gene (6 bases). The germline V gene encodes CDR1 SQVTM and CDR2 ANQGSEA. This CDR3 is 13 amino acids long. V dropped 6 bases and J dropped 4 bases, with 15 bases sitting between them.

The gene calls are TRBV5-8 and TRBJ1-2, with 8 positions matching TRBD1. CDR3 size: 16 residues. Germline trimming cut 3 bases from V and 7 bases from J; bases unmatched to any gene: 14. Germline lookup yields CDR1 SGHTS and CDR2 YDEGEE. The CDR3 DNA sequence: TGTGCCAGCAGCTGGACCTCGACAGGGGCTGTCGGTGGCTACACCTTC. Translation gives CASSWTSTGAVGGYTF. Full variable domain (missing parts from reference TRBV5-8 and TRBJ1-2): EAGVTQSPTHLIKTRGQQATLRCSPISGHTSVYWYQQALGLGLQFLLWYDEGEERNRGNFPPRFSGRQFPNYSSELNVNALELEDSALYLCASSWTSTGAVGGYTFGSGTRLTVV.

A note on this clone: Since no conserved phenylalanine or tryptophan closes the CDR3, a read error is the likely cause. It is unclear where the CDR3 begins or ends on the DNA, so no DNA is shown, and the CDR3 is as TCRdb lists it. The chain recombines TRBV28 with TRBJ1-2; the table's D gene call, TRBD1, was not cross checked with the DNA. The CDR3 is 12 amino acids in total, end residues counted. Germline-derived CDR1 and CDR2 are MDHEN and SYDVKM. This CDR3 is CASSFLRWRGLV.

The V and J genes are TRBV15 and TRBJ2-1; no clear D. V was clipped by 1 base and J by 7 bases, with 11 bases between them. The CDR3 has 14 residues. Germline V gene sequence: CDR1 LNHNV, CDR2 YYDKDF (reference sequence). CDR3 bases: TGTGCCACCAGCAGAGTGGGCTCCGTAAATGAGCAGTTCTTC. This sequence encodes CATSRVGSVNEQFF. Full variable domain (remainder filled in from reference TRBV15 and TRBJ2-1): DAMVIQNPRYQVTQFGKPVTLSCSQTLNHNVMYWYQQKSSQAPKLLFHYYDKDFNNEADTPDNFQSRRPNTSFCFLDIRSPGLGDTAMYLCATSRVGSVNEQFFGPGTRLTVL.

The chain joins TRBV5-6 to TRBJ2-7, with D perhaps matching TRBD1 (6 bases). The CDR3 spans 16 residues. Germline lookup yields CDR1 SGHDT and CDR2 YYEEEE. The germline V and J ends were trimmed by 1 base and 2 bases, with 16 bases remaining between them. The CDR3 sequence is CASSLWLGARTYEQYF. The CDR3 nucleotides are TGTGCCAGCAGCTTGTGGCTGGGGGCGAGAACCTACGAGCAGTACTTC.

The chain employs TRBV5-8 and TRBJ1-2, with D possibly TRBD1 on 6 matching bases. Germline CDR1 SGHTS, CDR2 YDEGEE. The germline V and J ends were trimmed by 4 bases and 2 bases, with 9 bases remaining between them. The CDR3 is 13 residues long. CDR3 nucleotide sequence: TGTGCCAGCAGCAACAGGGCAAACTATGGCTACACCTTC. Protein sequence: CASSNRANYGYTF.

The rearrangement links TRBV30 to TRBJ2-6; no firm D call. With 8 bases removed from V and 0 bases from J, the gap between germline ends came to 5 bases. CDR3 length equals 12 residues. Germline-derived CDR1 and CDR2 are GTSNPN and SVGIG (reference sequence). The CDR3 DNA reads as TGTGCCGTAAACTCTGGGGCCAACGTCCTGACTTTC. Its protein is CAVNSGANVLTF.

The chain employs TRBV6-1 and TRBJ1-2, with 7 bases fitting TRBD1. The V gene end was trimmed by 7 bases and the J gene end by 8 bases; junction bases not matched to a gene: 13. The germline gives CDR1 MNHNS, CDR2 SASEGT. CDR3 length: 14 residues. CDR3 sequence: CASTDRGGRGGYTF. As DNA, the CDR3 is TGTGCCAGCACCGACCGAGGGGGCCGGGGAGGCTACACCTTC.

Remarks on this clone: The sample holds other DNA sequences that translate to the same CDR3. This chain links TRBV30 with TRBJ2-5, with no clear D. Germline CDR1 reads GTSNPN; CDR2 reads SVGIG (reference sequence). Trimming removed 4 bases at V and 4 bases at J, with 10 bases between. CDR3 length: 12 residues. CDR3 amino acids: CAWTPGGETQYF. CDR3 sequence (DNA): TGTGCCTGGACACCGGGTGGAGAGACCCAGTACTTC.

This chain uses TRBV27 with TRBJ2-7; the match to TRBD1 covers 9 bases. This CDR3 has 14 residues. V lost 5 bases to trimming and J lost 3 bases; unmatched junction nucleotides: 5. Per the germline V gene, CDR1 is MNHEY and CDR2 is SMNVEV (reference sequence). This CDR3 is CASSEGDRVYEQYF. The CDR3 DNA sequence: TGTGCCAGCAGTGAGGGGGACAGGGTCTACGAGCAGTACTTC.

The genes are TRBV7-8 and TRBJ2-6; 10 bases align to TRBD1. With 5 bases clipped from V and 4 bases from J, the junction kept 5 bases outside the gene matches. From germline, CDR1 is SGHVS and CDR2 FQNEAQ. The CDR3 covers 16 residues. CDR3 in amino acids: CASSPRQGAGANVLTF. In DNA form, the CDR3 reads TGTGCCAGCAGCCCTCGACAGGGGGCCGGGGCCAACGTCCTGACTTTC.

This chain connects TRBV2 to TRBJ2-7, with TRBD1 identical over 8 bases. V lost 6 bases and J lost 1; bases outside the gene matches: 2. The CDR3 runs 13 residues. CDR1 SNHLY and CDR2 FYNNEI come from the germline V gene. The CDR3 region has the DNA TGTGCCAGCAGGACAGGGGAATCCTACGAGCAGTACTTC. Protein product: CASRTGESYEQYF.

This clone appeared a single time. The chain uses TRBV19 and TRBJ1-5, with 7 bases fitting TRBD1. Germline V gene sequence: CDR1 LNHDA, CDR2 SQIVND (reference sequence). The length of the CDR3 is 15 residues. Trimming removed 7 bases from V and 2 bases from J; junction bases left unmatched: 8. The CDR3 here is CASIKGQVGNQPQHF. The CDR3 DNA reads TGTGCCAGTATCAAAGGACAGGTAGGCAATCAGCCCCAGCATTTT.

This clone was detected a few times. This rearrangement joins TRBV29-1 to TRBJ2-2; 7 bases match TRBD1. Trimming at V came to 4 bases and at J to 3 bases, leaving 5 bases not matched to a gene. Germline values: CDR1 SQVTM, CDR2 ANQGSEA. CDR3 size: 14 residues. CDR3 in amino acids: CSVAWDSDTGELFF. The DNA of the CDR3 is TGCAGCGTTGCGTGGGACAGCGACACCGGGGAGCTGTTTTTT.

Only a few counts were recorded for this clone. This chain uses TRBV7-6 with TRBJ1-2; possibly TRBD1 for D (6 bases). The CDR3 totals 14 residues. V was cut by 8 bases and J by 2 bases, with 15 bases left in between. The V gene's germline CDR1 is SGHVS and CDR2 FNYEAQ. The CDR3 DNA is TGTGCCAGCGTGGGGGCGTCGTTAAACTATGGCTACACCTTC. Translating gives CASVGASLNYGYTF.

Concerning this clone: The junction and the germline gene differ at one end; a read error may be behind it. V is TRBV4-3 and J is TRBJ1-5; no definite D call. Germline CDR1 reads LGHNA; CDR2 reads YSLEER. The CDR3 runs 15 residues. The CDR3 nucleotides read TGCGCCAGCAGCCAAGACTTGAGCGGCGATCAGCCCCAGAATTTT. Its translation: CASSQDLSGDQPQNF.

The V gene is TRBV28, the J gene TRBJ1-2; the D gene is possibly TRBD1 (6 bases). V was pared by 4 bases and J by 4 bases, with 19 bases between. Germline CDR1 is MDHEN and CDR2 is SYDVKM. This CDR3 has 16 residues. The CDR3 loop is CASSSVGGGEVYGYTF. CDR3 nucleotide sequence: TGTGCCAGCAGTTCCGTAGGGGGTGGGGAAGTCTATGGCTACACCTTC.

V is TRBV9 and J is TRBJ2-6; no clear D. CDR1 and CDR2 (germline): SGDLS, YYNGEE. There are 16 residues in the CDR3. Deletions cut 4 bases from V and 0 bases from J, with 11 bases between. The CDR3 DNA reads TGTGCCAGCAGCTCGAGACTGATCTCTGGGGCCAACGTCCTGACTTTC. This encodes CASSSRLISGANVLTF.

The gene calls are TRBV10-2 and TRBJ1-2, with D possibly TRBD1 on 6 matching bases. This CDR3 region has 16 residues. V dropped 8 bases and J dropped 3 bases, with 22 bases sitting between them. Germline CDR1 is WSHSY and CDR2 is SAAADI. CDR3 DNA: TGCGCCAGCTCCGACCCAATTCAACAGGGTGACTATGGCTACACCTTC. This translates into CASSDPIQQGDYGYTF.

The gene calls are TRBV5-1 and TRBJ1-1; 9 positions match TRBD1. In germline, CDR1 is SGHRS, CDR2 YFSETQ. V lost 4 bases, J lost 5 bases, and 6 bases stayed unmatched. CDR3 length: 14 residues. The CDR3 is CASSRTGEGTEAFF. CDR3 nucleotides: TGCGCCAGCAGCCGGACAGGGGAAGGGACTGAAGCTTTCTTT.

The chain uses TRBV19 and TRBJ2-7; 7 bases are a match to TRBD2. V shed 1 base and J 3 bases; nucleotides not matched to a gene: 6. Germline V gene lookup returns CDR1 LNHDA and CDR2 SQIVND (reference sequence). The CDR3 loop spans 15 amino acids. The CDR3 loop is CASSIAQREHYEQYF. CDR3 DNA: TGTGCCAGTAGTATAGCCCAGCGGGAACACTACGAGCAGTACTTC. Complete variable domain (other parts from reference TRBV19 and TRBJ2-7): DGGITQSPKYLFRKEGQNVTLSCEQNLNHDAMYWYRQDPGQGLRLIYYSQIVNDFQKGDIAEGYSVSREKKESFPLTVTSAQKNPTAFYLCASSIAQREHYEQYFGPGTRLTVT.

This clone was detected only a few times. The chain employs TRBV25-1 and TRBJ2-7, with TRBD2 as a possible D gene (5 bases). Germline V CDR1 and CDR2: MGHDK, SYGVNS. The V end lost 10 bases, the J end lost 2 bases, and 12 bases lay between the germline ends. This CDR3 is built from 12 residues. This CDR3 is CATEAETYEQYF. CDR3 bases: TGTGCCACCGAAGCGGAGACCTACGAGCAGTACTTC.